These 15 T cell receptor beta chains came from one sample sequenced in a study of blood T cell repertoires in COVID-19. TCRdb's table, derived via immunoSEQ multiplex PCR, lists solely in-frame clones and lacks some. The sample has around 150,000 clones; around three quarters are singletons. The sequenced material came from peripheral blood. These receptors originate from a man between 50 and 59 years old with acute or convalescent COVID-19.

V and J are TRBV5-4 and TRBJ1-2; 9 nucleotides align to TRBD1. The CDR3 contains 15 residues. J was trimmed by 10 bases and V by 3 bases; bases with no gene match: 13. Germline loops: CDR1 SGHNT, CDR2 YYREEE (reference sequence). The CDR3 DNA reads TGTGCCAGCAGCTCGCCCGGGACAGGGTTTTTCCTCTACACCTTC. It codes for CASSSPGTGFFLYTF.

The chain carries TRBV4-1 and TRBJ1-1, with TRBD1 as a possible D gene (5 bases). The V end was cut by 2 bases, the J end by 1 base, with 14 bases between. The CDR3 extends over 16 amino acids. From germline, CDR1 is MGHRA and CDR2 YSYEKL. Written as DNA, the CDR3 is TGCGCCAGCAGCCAAATCCCTGGGGCCAGGAACACTGAAGCTTTCTTT. The encoded protein is CASSQIPGARNTEAFF.

The CDR3, as DNA: TGTGCCAGCAGCCCTCCCGGGACCGCGGGGGAGACCCAGTACTTC. Translated: CASSPPGTAGETQYF. The V gene is TRBV5-6, the J gene TRBJ2-5; D perhaps matches TRBD2 (6 bases). In germline, CDR1 is SGHDT, CDR2 YYEEEE. This CDR3 contains 15 residues. V lost 4 bases and J 5 bases, leaving 18 bases between the germline ends. The whole variable domain, remainder taken from reference TRBV5-6 and TRBJ2-5, is DAGVTQSPTHLIKTRGQQVTLRCSPKSGHDTVSWYQQALGQGPQFIFQYYEEEERQRGNFPDRFSGHQFPNYSSELNVNALLLGDSALYLCASSPPGTAGETQYFGPGTRLLVL.

V and J are TRBV18 and TRBJ2-7, with 8 nucleotides matching TRBD1. Germline CDR1 reads KGHSH; CDR2 reads LQKENI. This CDR3 has 15 residues. Trimming at V came to 6 bases and at J to 1 base, leaving 8 bases not matched to a gene. The DNA for the CDR3 is TGTGCCAGCTCTCCCAGGGGGCGGCAGTCCTACGAGCAGTACTTC. It encodes CASSPRGRQSYEQYF.

The V and J genes are TRBV28 and TRBJ1-5; no clear D gene. CDR3 length: 14 residues. Trimming took 3 bases from V and 7 from J, leaving 13 bases between them. Germline-derived CDR1 and CDR2 are MDHEN and SYDVKM. The CDR3 spells CASSFTGSWQPQHF. CDR3 sequence (DNA): TGTGCCAGCAGTTTTACTGGTTCTTGGCAGCCCCAGCATTTT.

This clone appeared a single time. The chain employs TRBV10-3 and TRBJ1-1; 8 nucleotides line up with TRBD1. With V trimmed by 5 bases and J by 1 base, 3 bases remained unmatched. Germline V CDR1 and CDR2: ENHRY, SYGVKD. This CDR3 contains 14 residues. The CDR3 reads CAISTDRGNTEAFF. In DNA form, the CDR3 reads TGTGCCATCAGTACCGACAGGGGGAACACTGAAGCTTTCTTT.

The chain links TRBV7-8 to TRBJ1-2; D is perhaps TRBD1 (5 bases). Germline values: CDR1 SGHVS, CDR2 FQNEAQ. V was shortened by 0 bases and J by 0 bases, with 17 bases between the two germline ends. This CDR3 is built from 18 residues. This CDR3 reads CASSLARRGVTANYGYTF. Written as DNA, the CDR3 is TGTGCCAGCAGCTTAGCGCGAAGGGGCGTTACAGCTAACTATGGCTACACCTTC.

This clone appeared a single time. The chain links TRBV2 to TRBJ2-3, with D possibly being TRBD1 (6 bases). The CDR3 has 14 residues. Looked up from germline, CDR1 is SNHLY and CDR2 is FYNNEI. The ends were cut back, 4 bases at V and 6 bases at J, with 14 bases in the middle. CDR3 loop: CASSGQGISDTQYF. The DNA of the CDR3 is TGTGCCAGCAGTGGGCAGGGGATTTCTGATACGCAGTATTTT.

This clone occurred once. The chain recombines TRBV20-1 with TRBJ1-2; no reliable D call. Germline loops: CDR1 DFQATT, CDR2 SNEGSKA (reference sequence). V dropped 2 bases and J dropped 8 bases, with 6 bases sitting between them. The CDR3 totals 10 residues. The CDR3 nucleotides read TGCAGTGCTAGACGCGAGGGCTACACCTTC. This codes for CSARREGYTF.

This chain uses TRBV6-5 with TRBJ1-2; D is unresolved. Between the trimmed V and J ends, which lost 6 bases and 5 bases, there was a span of 19 bases. The CDR3 runs 15 residues. Germline CDR1 MNHEY, CDR2 SVGAGI. Here the CDR3 DNA reads TGTGCCAGCAGACCAGCGGGAGCGGGATTTTATGGCTACACCTTC. Translating it yields CASRPAGAGFYGYTF.

The chain carries TRBV11-2 and TRBJ2-2, with 10 bases fitting TRBD2. CDR1 SGHAT and CDR2 FQNNGV come from the germline V gene. There are 16 residues in the CDR3. The junction had 4 bases not matched to a gene; V was cut back by 5 bases and J by 1 base. The CDR3 loop reads CASSRGTSENTGELFF. The CDR3 DNA reads as TGTGCCAGCAGCCGTGGGACTAGCGAGAACACCGGGGAGCTGTTTTTT. Variable domain in full (rest from reference TRBV11-2 and TRBJ2-2): EAGVAQSPRYKIIEKRQSVAFWCNPISGHATLYWYQQILGQGPKLLIQFQNNGVVDDSQLPKDRFSAERLKGVDSTLKIQPAKLEDSAVYLCASSRGTSENTGELFFGEGSRLTVL.

This clone was seen once. The V call is TRBV6-2 or TRBV6-3, the J call TRBJ2-3, with 8 bases aligning to TRBD2. With V trimmed by 6 bases and J by 2 bases, 7 bases remained unmatched. Germline-derived CDR1 and CDR2 are MNHEY and SVGEGT. The CDR3 runs 15 residues. The CDR3 here is CASSLSGGYTDTQYF. CDR3 sequence (DNA): TGTGCCAGCAGCCTCAGCGGGGGATACACAGATACGCAGTATTTT.

The gene calls are TRBV7-9 and TRBJ1-3; no reliable D call. Germline V gene lookup returns CDR1 SEHNR and CDR2 FQNEAQ (reference sequence). Trimming stripped 7 bases from V and 2 bases from J, with 15 bases between. This CDR3 has 15 residues. The chain's CDR3 is CASTTLAETGNTIYF. In DNA, the CDR3 is TGTGCCAGCACTACCCTTGCGGAGACTGGAAACACCATATATTTT.

This chain connects TRBV11-2 to TRBJ2-5; tentative D call: TRBD2 (6 bases). The V and J ends lost 1 base and 2 bases respectively, with 17 bases between them. The CDR3 length is 17 residues. Germline lookup yields CDR1 SGHAT and CDR2 FQNNGV. In nucleotides, the CDR3 is TGTGCCAGCAGCTTAGTTGCGGGACCAAAACCTCAAGAGACCCAGTACTTC. This gives the protein CASSLVAGPKPQETQYF.

The chain employs TRBV19 and TRBJ2-3, with 9 nucleotides matching TRBD2. Germline-derived CDR1 and CDR2 are LNHDA and SQIVND (reference sequence). V gave up 3 bases and J gave up 5 bases; unmatched junction bases: 3. The CDR3 is made up of 14 amino acids. The CDR3 DNA sequence: TGTGCCAGTAGTATCGCTAGCGGGGTAGATACGCAGTATTTT. This gives the protein CASSIASGVDTQYF.